This entry describes one T cell receptor (beta chain). Its binding antigen is unknown. Base qualities are missing; no much larger clone stands one base away. The donors were healthy, HIV-negative adults with no recently reported acute infections or vaccinations. Every donor was a Caucasian adult residing in Nashville, Tennessee, USA. CD4+ T cells were enriched by magnetic negative selection, after which naive cells were positively selected on CD45RA and the negative fraction was taken as the memory subset. Blood was collected by leukapheresis, and PBMCs were isolated by Ficoll-Histopaque density gradient centrifugation and then cryopreserved in liquid nitrogen vapor phase. Analytical flow cytometry was used to check the purity and quantity of each magnetically sorted T cell population. From each sorted fraction, genomic DNA was isolated and quantified by UV absorbance on a Nanodrop 2000c. These data originate in a study of shared clonotypes between healthy human individuals (dated by TCRdb to the early 2020s). General notes on the study: Two women and three men aged 18 to 49 years were included in the cohort. The study deeply sequenced blood TCR repertoires of about 5 healthy adults to estimate repertoire size and the extent of clonotype sharing between individuals. To increase sequencing depth and limit assay-specific biases, different laboratories used diverse techniques to prepare libraries and sequence TCR repertoires. Per donor, leukapheresis produced somewhere between about 0.9 and 9.5 billion PBMCs. For each donor, CD4 naive and CD4 memory were each given three plates, CD8 naive was given two plates, and CD8 memory was given one plate.

Results and caveats for the whole study, not just this receptor: Compared with non-shared clonotypes, clonotypes shared by all four sorted-subset donors had higher generation probabilities. Across a few donors, 4.5% to 6.5% of naive CD4, roughly 3.5% of naive CD8, about 2.3% of memory CD4, and 0.4% of memory CD8 clonotypes were shared. Naive subsets generally had larger estimated clonotype richness than memory subsets. Sampling was restricted to blood, and TCR repertoires in tissue are likely to differ from TCR repertoires in blood. Pairwise subsampling led to the expectation that sequencing depth would affect the degree of clonotype sharing among donors. Rarefaction of sorted-subset datasets indicated incomplete sequencing despite the large sequencing depth. The small number of donors limited the genetic and exposure-history diversity represented.

Including the terminal cysteine and phenylalanine, the CDR3 comprises 14 residues. CDR3 DNA is the only sequence kept; it has 42 bases, read in frame from the first base. CDR1 and CDR2 are read off the germline V gene (reference sequence) as MNHEY and SMNVEV. Using the deep immunoSEQ assay, TCR CDR3 regions were amplified from genomic DNA by multiplex PCR. Genomic DNA extracted from each cell subset was distributed evenly over all wells of several immunoSEQ 96-well plates, and each plate served as one replicate. For sorted subsets, approximately 200 ng of genomic DNA, equivalent to about 30,000 T cell genomes, went into each replicate PCR. Purified libraries were measured with a Qubit 3.0 fluorometer, size-checked on a Bioanalyzer 2100, and measured again with the KAPA Library Quantification kit. Every immunoSEQ 96-well plate was sequenced on a separate single-read 150-cycle Illumina NextSeq 550 flow cell. In the original analysis: Because only junctional sequences without quality scores were contained in the immunoSEQ output, filtering matching that applied to full-length reads could not be performed. Sequences were annotated with PyIR, a Python wrapper for IgBLAST v1.9, using IMGT germline references to assign V/J genes and CDR3. Reads were filtered out if the reads had weak V/J assignments (E-value above 1e-6), no CDR3, stop codons, out-of-frame junctions, or ambiguous translated residues. V3J clonotypes were defined as sequences sharing the same inferred V gene, J gene, and CDR3 amino acid sequence. The percentage overlap between two repertoires was calculated by dividing the number of shared unique clonotypes by the size of the smaller repertoire. RTK rarefaction, the Chao1 estimator, and Recon v2.1 estimates of unobserved clonotypes were used to assess repertoire richness. Generation probabilities were computed with OLGA for all TCRbeta clonotypes obtained by the gDNA method from several donors. TCRdb obtained this table from immuneACCESS and retained in-frame rearrangements with V and J assigned. These tables miss some clones; where compared with another copy, unresolved V genes account for less than half of the shortfall, and the remainder is unexplained. Clone size and V and J calls were adopted from that table, with D and trimming inferred from the DNA. The sample profile shows about 600,000 clones; almost 97% of them were found once. The ten top clones hold about 0.06% of the sample.

The receptor's source is a woman aged 25 to 39 in good health. The chain employs TRBV27 and TRBJ2-5; the D gene is perhaps TRBD2, from 6 matching bases. The closer fit of TRBJ2-7 to the DNA end suggests the J call may be wrong. Sequencing input: naive CD4+ T cells sorted from blood. The cell subset or site label on this specimen signifies: CD45RA+ positively selected. CDR3 region: CASSRLGGVYEQYF. The DNA sequence is given as TGTGCCAGCAGCCGACTCGGGGGAGTCTACGAGCAGTACTTC.